These 6 T cell receptor beta chains came from one sample sequenced in a study of shared clonotypes between healthy human individuals. Measured with immunoSEQ multiplex PCR; TCRdb has only the in-frame clones, and not every one. The data contain millions of clones, approximately 93% of them singletons. The sample comprised naive CD4+ T cells from PBMCs. Subset here: CD45RA+ positively selected. Source of these receptors: a man aged 18 to 30 in good health. Some clones in this sample may be carry-over from other donors' samples.

The chain employs TRBV30 and TRBJ1-1; 10 bases line up with TRBD1. Trimming at V came to 2 bases and at J to 5 bases, leaving 8 bases not matched to a gene. CDR3 size: 15 residues. CDR1 GTSNPN and CDR2 SVGIG come from the germline V gene (reference sequence). CDR3 nucleotide sequence: TGTGCCTGGAGTCTCCTGACAGGGGGCGGGACTGAAGCTTTCTTT. This translates into CAWSLLTGGGTEAFF.

V is TRBV6-4 and J is TRBJ2-2; perhaps TRBD2 as D (5 bases). Germline V CDR1 and CDR2: MRHNA, SNTAGT. There are 16 residues in the CDR3. The germline V and J ends were trimmed by 6 bases and 6 bases, with 20 bases remaining between them. For the CDR3, the DNA is TGTGCCAGCAGGATAAGCGGCGGTCCGATCGCCGGGGAGCTGTTTTTT. Translation gives CASRISGGPIAGELFF.

This clone was detected only a few times. The CDR3 region has the DNA TGCGCCAGCAGCCTCACACCCCAAGTCGATCAGCCCCAGCATTTT. Protein product: CASSLTPQVDQPQHF. The V and J genes are TRBV4-1 and TRBJ1-5, with unresolved D. V was cut by 4 bases and J by 5 bases, with 15 bases left in between. This CDR3 region has 15 residues. Germline CDR1 MGHRA, CDR2 YSYEKL.

The V call is TRBV18, the J call TRBJ2-6, with 8 bases aligning to TRBD1. Trimming at V came to 5 bases and at J to 1 base, leaving 10 bases not matched to a gene. The CDR3 consists of 18 residues. Per the germline V gene, CDR1 is KGHSH and CDR2 is LQKENI. The CDR3 region is CASSRSAGGGSGANVLTF. CDR3 bases: TGTGCCAGCTCAAGATCGGCAGGGGGCGGATCTGGGGCCAACGTCCTGACTTTC.

The chain uses TRBV7-7 and TRBJ2-3; the match to TRBD2 covers 9 bases. Trimming cost V 5 bases and J 1 base; bases outside gene matches: 7. CDR1 is SSHAT, CDR2 FNYEAQ, per germline (reference sequence). CDR3 length: 16 residues. CDR3 DNA: TGTGCCAGCAGCATAGGGACTAGCAGGCGCACAGATACGCAGTATTTT. Protein sequence: CASSIGTSRRTDTQYF.

V and J are TRBV5-1 and TRBJ1-4; D might be TRBD1 (5 bases). V lost 0 bases and J lost 6, with 9 bases in between. CDR1 and CDR2 from the germline V gene are SGHRS and YFSETQ. There are 14 residues in the CDR3. This CDR3 reads CASSLGDSYEKLFF. In DNA form, the CDR3 reads TGCGCCAGCAGCTTGGGAGACAGTTATGAAAAACTGTTTTTT.